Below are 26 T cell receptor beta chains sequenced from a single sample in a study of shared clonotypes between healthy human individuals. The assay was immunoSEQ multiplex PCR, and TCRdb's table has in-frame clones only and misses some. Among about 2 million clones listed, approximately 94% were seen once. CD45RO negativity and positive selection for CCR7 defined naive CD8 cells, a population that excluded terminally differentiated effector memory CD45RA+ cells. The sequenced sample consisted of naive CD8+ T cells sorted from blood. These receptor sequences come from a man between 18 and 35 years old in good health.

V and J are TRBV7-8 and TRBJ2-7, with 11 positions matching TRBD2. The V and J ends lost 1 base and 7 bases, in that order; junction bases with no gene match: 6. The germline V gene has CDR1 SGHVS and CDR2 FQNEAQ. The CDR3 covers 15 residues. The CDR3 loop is CASSLELAGAGEQYF. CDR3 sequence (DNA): TGTGCCAGCAGCTTAGAACTAGCGGGGGCGGGAGAGCAGTACTTC.

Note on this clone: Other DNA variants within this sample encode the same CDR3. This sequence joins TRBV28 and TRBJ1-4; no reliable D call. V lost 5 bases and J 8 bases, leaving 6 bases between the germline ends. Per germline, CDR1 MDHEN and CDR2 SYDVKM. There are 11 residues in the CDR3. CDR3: CASSLEEKLFF. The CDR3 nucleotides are TGTGCCAGCAGTCTTGAAGAAAAACTGTTTTTT.

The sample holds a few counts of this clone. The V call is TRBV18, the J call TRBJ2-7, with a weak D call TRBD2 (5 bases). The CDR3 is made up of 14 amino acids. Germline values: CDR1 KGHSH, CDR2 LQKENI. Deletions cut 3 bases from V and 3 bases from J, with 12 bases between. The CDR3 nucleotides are TGTGCCAGCTCACCTTCCCCTAGCAACTACGAGCAGTACTTC. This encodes CASSPSPSNYEQYF. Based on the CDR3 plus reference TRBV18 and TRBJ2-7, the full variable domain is NAGVMQNPRHLVRRRGQEARLRCSPMKGHSHVYWYRQLPEEGLKFMVYLQKENIIDESGMPKERFSAEFPKEGPSILRIQQVVRGDSAAYFCASSPSPSNYEQYFGPGTRLTVT.

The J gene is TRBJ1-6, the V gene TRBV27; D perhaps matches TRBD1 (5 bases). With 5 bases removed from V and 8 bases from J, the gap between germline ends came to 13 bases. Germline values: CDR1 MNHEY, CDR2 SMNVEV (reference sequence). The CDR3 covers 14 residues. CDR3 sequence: CASSPPGRDSPLHF. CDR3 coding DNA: TGTGCCAGCAGTCCCCCAGGGCGGGATTCACCCCTCCACTTT.

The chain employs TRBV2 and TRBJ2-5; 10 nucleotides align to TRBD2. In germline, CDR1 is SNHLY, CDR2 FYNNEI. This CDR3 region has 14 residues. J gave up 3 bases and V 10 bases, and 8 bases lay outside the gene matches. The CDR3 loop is CAILPGTSEETQYF. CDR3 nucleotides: TGTGCCATCCTCCCCGGGACTAGCGAAGAGACCCAGTACTTC.

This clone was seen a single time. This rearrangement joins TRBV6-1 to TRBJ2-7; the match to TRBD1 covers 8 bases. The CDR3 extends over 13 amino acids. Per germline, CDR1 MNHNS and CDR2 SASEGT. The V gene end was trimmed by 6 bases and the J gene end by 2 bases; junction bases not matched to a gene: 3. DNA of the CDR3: TGTGCCAGCAGGCGGACAGGGACCTACGAGCAGTACTTC. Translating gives CASRRTGTYEQYF.

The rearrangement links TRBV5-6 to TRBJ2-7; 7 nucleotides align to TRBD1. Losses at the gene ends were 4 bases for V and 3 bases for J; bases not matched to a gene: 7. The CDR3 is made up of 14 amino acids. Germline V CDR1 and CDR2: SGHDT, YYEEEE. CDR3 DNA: TGTGCCAGCAGCCCAGGACAGGTTTACTACGAGCAGTACTTC. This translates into CASSPGQVYYEQYF.

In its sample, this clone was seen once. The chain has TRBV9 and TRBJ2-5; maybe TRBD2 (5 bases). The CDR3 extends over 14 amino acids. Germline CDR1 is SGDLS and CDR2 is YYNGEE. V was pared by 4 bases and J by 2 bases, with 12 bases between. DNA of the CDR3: TGTGCCAGCAGCCCTCAGGACTGGCAAGAGACCCAGTACTTC. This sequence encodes CASSPQDWQETQYF.

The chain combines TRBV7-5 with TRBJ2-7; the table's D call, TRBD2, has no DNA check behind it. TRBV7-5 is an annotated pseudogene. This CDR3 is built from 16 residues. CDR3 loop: CARSPSLPELGYEQYF. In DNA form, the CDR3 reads TGTGCCAGAAGCCCTAGCCTGCCCGAATTAGGCTACGAGCAGTACTTC.

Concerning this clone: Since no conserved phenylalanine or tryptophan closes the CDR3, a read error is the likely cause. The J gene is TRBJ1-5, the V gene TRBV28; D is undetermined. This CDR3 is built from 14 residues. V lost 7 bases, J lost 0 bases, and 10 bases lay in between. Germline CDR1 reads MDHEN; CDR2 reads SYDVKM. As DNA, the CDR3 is TGTGCCAGCACCGGGCGGAGTAGCAATCAGCCCCAGCATCTT. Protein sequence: CASTGRSSNQPQHL.

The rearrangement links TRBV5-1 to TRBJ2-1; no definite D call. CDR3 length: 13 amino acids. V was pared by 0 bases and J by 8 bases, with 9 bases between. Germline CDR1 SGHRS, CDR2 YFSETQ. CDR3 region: CASSLAPWDEQFF. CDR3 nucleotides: TGCGCCAGCAGCTTGGCCCCCTGGGATGAGCAGTTCTTC.

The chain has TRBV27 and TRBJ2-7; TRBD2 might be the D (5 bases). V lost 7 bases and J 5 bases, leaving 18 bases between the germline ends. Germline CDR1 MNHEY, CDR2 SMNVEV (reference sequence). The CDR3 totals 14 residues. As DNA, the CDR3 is TGTGCCAGCACCGGGGTGTCCCCAGAACACGAGCAGTACTTC. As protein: CASTGVSPEHEQYF.

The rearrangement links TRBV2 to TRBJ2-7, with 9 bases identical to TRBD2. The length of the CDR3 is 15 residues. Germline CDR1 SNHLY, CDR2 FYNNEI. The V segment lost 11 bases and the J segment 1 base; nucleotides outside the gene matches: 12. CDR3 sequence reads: CAWSPASGVSYEQYF. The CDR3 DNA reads TGTGCCTGGTCCCCGGCTAGCGGGGTGTCCTACGAGCAGTACTTC.

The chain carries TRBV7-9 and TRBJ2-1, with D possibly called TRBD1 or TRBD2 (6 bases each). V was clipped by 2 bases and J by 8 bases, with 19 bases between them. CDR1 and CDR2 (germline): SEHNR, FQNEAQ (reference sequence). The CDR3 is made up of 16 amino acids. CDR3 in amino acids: CASSLPPEEGGYEQFF. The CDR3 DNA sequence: TGTGCCAGCAGCTTACCCCCGGAGGAGGGGGGCTATGAGCAGTTCTTC.

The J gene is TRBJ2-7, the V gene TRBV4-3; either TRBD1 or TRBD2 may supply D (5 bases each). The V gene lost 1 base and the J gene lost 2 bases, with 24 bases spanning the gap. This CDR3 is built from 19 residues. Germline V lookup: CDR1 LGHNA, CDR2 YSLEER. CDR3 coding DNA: TGCGCCAGCAGCCAAGTTTGGGGGAAGGGCCAGATCCGAACCTACGAGCAGTACTTC. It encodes CASSQVWGKGQIRTYEQYF.

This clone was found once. DNA of the CDR3: TGCGCCAGCAGCCAAGTCTTTCCGGGACTAGCGGGAGTTGAGCAGTTCTTC. Translation: CASSQVFPGLAGVEQFF. The V gene is TRBV4-3, the J gene TRBJ2-1; 14 bases line up with TRBD2. J lost 9 bases, V lost 1 base, and 8 bases had no gene match. Germline loops: CDR1 LGHNA, CDR2 YSLEER. The CDR3 is made up of 17 amino acids.

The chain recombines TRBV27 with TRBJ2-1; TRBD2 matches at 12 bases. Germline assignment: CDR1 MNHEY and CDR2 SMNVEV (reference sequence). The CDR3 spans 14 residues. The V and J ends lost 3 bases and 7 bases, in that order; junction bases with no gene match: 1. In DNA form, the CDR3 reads TGTGCCAGCAGTTTGACTAGCGGGAGAAATGAGCAGTTCTTC. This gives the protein CASSLTSGRNEQFF.

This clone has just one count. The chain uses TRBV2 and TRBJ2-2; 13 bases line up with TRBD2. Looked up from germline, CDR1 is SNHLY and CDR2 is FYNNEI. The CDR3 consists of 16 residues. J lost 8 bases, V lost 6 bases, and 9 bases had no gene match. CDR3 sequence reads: CASSELAGGSGGELFF. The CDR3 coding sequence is TGTGCCAGCAGCGAACTAGCGGGAGGGTCCGGGGGGGAGCTGTTTTTT. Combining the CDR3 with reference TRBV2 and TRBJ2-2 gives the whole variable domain EPEVTQTPSHQVTQMGQEVILRCVPISNHLYFYWYRQILGQKVEFLVSFYNNEISEKSEIFDDQFSVERPDGSNFTLKIRSTKLEDSAMYFCASSELAGGSGGELFFGEGSRLTVL.

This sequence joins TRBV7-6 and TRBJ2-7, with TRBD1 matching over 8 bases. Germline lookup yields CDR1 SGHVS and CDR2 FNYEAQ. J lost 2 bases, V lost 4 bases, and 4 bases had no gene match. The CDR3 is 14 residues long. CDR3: CASSSTQGAYEQYF. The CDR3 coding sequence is TGTGCCAGCAGCTCCACACAGGGGGCCTACGAGCAGTACTTC. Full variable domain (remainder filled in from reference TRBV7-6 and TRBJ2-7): GAGVSQSPRYKVTKRGQDVALRCDPISGHVSLYWYRQALGQGPEFLTYFNYEAQQDKSGLPNDRFSAERPEGSISTLTIQRTEQRDSAMYRCASSSTQGAYEQYFGPGTRLTVT.

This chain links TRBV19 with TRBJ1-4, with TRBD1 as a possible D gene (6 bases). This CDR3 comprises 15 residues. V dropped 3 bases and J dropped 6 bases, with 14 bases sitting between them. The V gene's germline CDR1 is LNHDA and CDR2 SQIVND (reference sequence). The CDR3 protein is CASSIGASGDEKLFF. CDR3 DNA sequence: TGTGCCAGTAGTATTGGGGCGTCAGGGGATGAAAAACTGTTTTTT. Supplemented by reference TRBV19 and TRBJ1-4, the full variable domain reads DGGITQSPKYLFRKEGQNVTLSCEQNLNHDAMYWYRQDPGQGLRLIYYSQIVNDFQKGDIAEGYSVSREKKESFPLTVTSAQKNPTAFYLCASSIGASGDEKLFFGSGTQLSVL.

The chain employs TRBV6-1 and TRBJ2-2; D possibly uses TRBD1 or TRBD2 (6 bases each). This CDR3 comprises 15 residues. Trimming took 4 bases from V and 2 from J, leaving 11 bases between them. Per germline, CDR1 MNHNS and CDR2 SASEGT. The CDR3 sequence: CASSGRDTNTGELFF. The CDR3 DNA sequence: TGTGCCAGCAGTGGGAGGGACACTAACACCGGGGAGCTGTTTTTT.

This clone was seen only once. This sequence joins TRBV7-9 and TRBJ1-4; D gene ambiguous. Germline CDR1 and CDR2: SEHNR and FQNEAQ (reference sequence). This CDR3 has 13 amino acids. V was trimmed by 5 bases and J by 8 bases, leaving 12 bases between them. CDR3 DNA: TGTGCCAGCAGCGTTTCCAGCGTGGAAAAACTGTTTTTT. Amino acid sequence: CASSVSSVEKLFF.

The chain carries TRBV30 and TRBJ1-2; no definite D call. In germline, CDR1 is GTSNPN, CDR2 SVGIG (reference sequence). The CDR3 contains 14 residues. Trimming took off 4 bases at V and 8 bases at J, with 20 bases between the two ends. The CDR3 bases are TGTGCCTGGACGAACACATGGTCTCCTCTAGGCTACACCTTC. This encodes CAWTNTWSPLGYTF.

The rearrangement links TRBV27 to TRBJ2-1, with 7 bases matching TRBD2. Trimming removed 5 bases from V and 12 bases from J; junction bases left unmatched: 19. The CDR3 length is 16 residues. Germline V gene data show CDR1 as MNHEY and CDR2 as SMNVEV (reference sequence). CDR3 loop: CASSLTPSGRLFLQFF. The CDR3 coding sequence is TGTGCCAGCAGTCTAACCCCTAGCGGCCGGCTTTTTTTGCAGTTCTTC.

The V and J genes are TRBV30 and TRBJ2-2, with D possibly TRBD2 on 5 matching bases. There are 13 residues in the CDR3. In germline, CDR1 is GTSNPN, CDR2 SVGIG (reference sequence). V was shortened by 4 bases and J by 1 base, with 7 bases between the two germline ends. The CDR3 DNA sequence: TGTGCCTGGAAGAGCGGGAACACCGGGGAGCTGTTTTTT. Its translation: CAWKSGNTGELFF.

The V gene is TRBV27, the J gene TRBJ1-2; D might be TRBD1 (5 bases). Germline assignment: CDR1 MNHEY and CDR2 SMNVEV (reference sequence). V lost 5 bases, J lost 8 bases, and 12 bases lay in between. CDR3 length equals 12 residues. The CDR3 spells CASSQAGLGYTF. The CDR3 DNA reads TGTGCCAGCAGTCAAGCAGGGCTGGGCTACACCTTC.